Following are 17 T cell receptor beta chains from one sample sequenced in a study of blood T cell repertoires in COVID-19. Sequencing was performed with immunoSEQ multiplex PCR; in TCRdb, only in-frame clones are kept and a portion is missing. Of 150,000 or so clones in the sample, 65% to 90% were seen once. Sequencing was done on a sample of peripheral blood. Receptor source: a man aged 60-69 years with acute or convalescent COVID-19.

The chain carries TRBV14 and TRBJ2-1; D perhaps matches TRBD1 (5 bases). Germline CDR1 is SGHDN and CDR2 is FVKESK. The CDR3 length is 15 residues. V shed 3 bases and J shed 7 bases, with 16 bases lying between them. The CDR3 DNA follows: TGTGCCAGCAGCCACAGGGCCCTCGAGGCGAATGAGCAGTTCTTC. Translation: CASSHRALEANEQFF.

This clone came up a few times. This rearrangement joins TRBV6-2 or TRBV6-3 to TRBJ2-2, with TRBD2 identical over 8 bases. The CDR3 length is 18 residues. V shed 3 bases and J 4 bases; nucleotides not matched to a gene: 13. Per germline, CDR1 MNHEY and CDR2 SVGEGT. The CDR3 bases are TGTGCCAGCAGTTATAGGTCCAGGCGGGAGGTTGGCACCGGGGAGCTGTTTTTT. Translated, it gives CASSYRSRREVGTGELFF.

The rearrangement uses TRBV5-1 and TRBJ1-2, with 9 positions matching TRBD1. Trimming cost V 0 bases and J 8 bases; bases outside gene matches: 5. Germline lookup yields CDR1 SGHRS and CDR2 YFSETQ. This CDR3 is 14 amino acids long. The CDR3 region is CASSLAGTGYGYTF. The DNA for the CDR3 is TGCGCCAGCAGCTTGGCCGGGACAGGGTACGGCTACACCTTC.

The V gene is TRBV5-4, the J gene TRBJ1-1, with D possibly being TRBD1 (5 bases). CDR1 is SGHNT and CDR2 is YYREEE in the germline V gene (reference sequence). Trimming removed 3 bases from V and 7 bases from J, with 13 bases in between. This CDR3 region has 13 residues. The CDR3 bases are TGTGCCAGCAGCTCACCCGATAGGGGTGAAGCTTTCTTT. Translating gives CASSSPDRGEAFF.

This chain links TRBV9 with TRBJ1-5, with TRBD1 matching over 9 bases. This CDR3 is 15 amino acids long. Trimming cost V 4 bases and J 7 bases; bases outside gene matches: 9. Germline V gives CDR1 SGDLS, CDR2 YYNGEE. CDR3 DNA: TGTGCCAGCAGCCCGTTTGGGACAGGGATACAGCCCCAGCATTTT. Its protein is CASSPFGTGIQPQHF.

The chain couples TRBV7-9 to TRBJ1-6; D perhaps matches TRBD1 (5 bases). The CDR3 contains 14 residues. The ends were cut back, 5 bases at V and 9 bases at J, with 14 bases in the middle. CDR1 SEHNR and CDR2 FQNEAQ come from the germline V gene (reference sequence). In DNA form, the CDR3 reads TGTGCCAGCAGCCCAAACTTCAGGGTTTCACCCCTCCACTTT. This gives the protein CASSPNFRVSPLHF.

The chain combines TRBV6-5 with TRBJ2-5; 8 bases map to TRBD1. With 4 bases clipped from V and 5 bases from J, the junction kept 9 bases outside the gene matches. Germline V gives CDR1 MNHEY, CDR2 SVGAGI. The CDR3 loop spans 15 amino acids. The CDR3 sequence is CASSLGRGQGETQYF. The CDR3, as DNA: TGTGCCAGCAGTTTAGGCAGGGGGCAGGGGGAGACCCAGTACTTC.

This sequence joins TRBV9 and TRBJ1-4; 7 bases map to TRBD1. The ends lost 4 bases at V and 1 base at J; junction bases unmatched: 7. The germline gives CDR1 SGDLS, CDR2 YYNGEE. There are 16 residues in the CDR3. The CDR3 sequence is CASSPGTVRTNEKLFF. The CDR3 bases are TGTGCCAGCAGCCCAGGGACAGTCCGAACTAATGAAAAACTGTTTTTT.

The gene calls are TRBV7-9 and TRBJ1-4; D is undetermined. This CDR3 has 13 residues. CDR1 and CDR2 from the germline V gene are SEHNR and FQNEAQ (reference sequence). Deletions cut 3 bases from V and 5 bases from J, with 7 bases between. The CDR3 region is CASSFLQNEKLFF. The CDR3 region has the DNA TGTGCCAGCAGCTTTTTACAGAATGAAAAACTGTTTTTT.

The chain uses TRBV18 and TRBJ2-1; 8 bases map to TRBD2. Germline V CDR1 and CDR2: KGHSH, LQKENI. V was clipped by 3 bases and J by 2 bases; unmatched bases: 3. The CDR3 is 15 amino acids. The CDR3 DNA follows: TGTGCCAGCTCACCTCCGGGACTAGCCTACAATGAGCAGTTCTTC. Its translation is CASSPPGLAYNEQFF.

The chain employs TRBV27 and TRBJ2-1; 7 bases map to TRBD2. V lost 4 bases and J lost 6; bases outside the gene matches: 6. The CDR3 runs to 14 residues. Germline V CDR1 and CDR2: MNHEY, SMNVEV (reference sequence). CDR3 sequence reads: CASSSYGEGNEQFF. CDR3 coding DNA: TGTGCCAGCAGTTCATATGGGGAGGGCAATGAGCAGTTCTTC.

The rearrangement links TRBV6-5 to TRBJ1-2, with 10 bases fitting TRBD1. Trimming cost V 8 bases and J 4 bases; bases outside gene matches: 7. The CDR3 is 14 amino acids. Germline V gene data show CDR1 as MNHEY and CDR2 as SVGAGI. CDR3 in DNA: TGTGCCAGCTCTACTCGGACAGGGGGCTATGGCTACACCTTC. Protein sequence: CASSTRTGGYGYTF.

The chain joins TRBV7-2 to TRBJ1-2; a possible D gene is TRBD1 (5 bases). Germline V gives CDR1 SGHTA, CDR2 FQGNSA. CDR3 length equals 15 residues. V lost 5 bases, J lost 3 bases, and 16 bases lay in between. The CDR3 nucleotides read TGTGCCAGCAGCAGGGACGGTCGGGGGGACTATGGCTACACCTTC. This gives the protein CASSRDGRGDYGYTF.

The chain joins TRBV3-1 (or the pseudogene TRBV3-2) to TRBJ2-2; 8 nucleotides line up with TRBD2. The CDR3 is made up of 19 amino acids. Germline trimming cut 1 base from V and 5 bases from J; bases unmatched to any gene: 15. Germline V gene data show CDR1 as LGHDT and CDR2 as YNNKEL (reference sequence). The CDR3 region is CASSQGRSASGSATGELFF. The CDR3 coding sequence is TGTGCCAGCAGCCAAGGAAGATCTGCCAGCGGGAGTGCTACCGGGGAGCTGTTTTTT.

V and J are TRBV25-1 and TRBJ2-7; D gene unclear. Germline loops: CDR1 MGHDK, CDR2 SYGVNS. This CDR3 comprises 16 residues. Trimming took off 2 bases at V and 3 bases at J, with 17 bases between the two ends. The CDR3: CASSEPLGRLDYEQYF. CDR3 nucleotide sequence: TGTGCCAGCAGTGAACCTCTCGGCAGACTCGACTACGAGCAGTACTTC.

V usage is TRBV2 and J usage is TRBJ1-5, with a possible D match to TRBD1 (5 bases). The ends were cut back, 5 bases at V and 6 bases at J, with 17 bases in the middle. CDR1 and CDR2 (germline): SNHLY, FYNNEI. This CDR3 contains 15 residues. The chain's CDR3 is CASSSTDGGGQPQHF. CDR3 in DNA: TGTGCCAGCAGTTCCACGGACGGGGGAGGTCAGCCCCAGCATTTT.

Regarding this clone: The conserved phenylalanine or tryptophan normally closing the CDR3 is absent here, so this likely arose from a read error. Because the CDR3's place on the DNA is in doubt, the DNA is left out and the CDR3 is given as listed by TCRdb. V and J are TRBV7-3 and TRBJ2-3; the table's D call, TRBD2, has no DNA check behind it. Germline V gene sequence: CDR1 SGHTA, CDR2 FQGTGA. The CDR3 length equals 14 residues, ends included. The CDR3 is CASSLTPTSGGTAY.